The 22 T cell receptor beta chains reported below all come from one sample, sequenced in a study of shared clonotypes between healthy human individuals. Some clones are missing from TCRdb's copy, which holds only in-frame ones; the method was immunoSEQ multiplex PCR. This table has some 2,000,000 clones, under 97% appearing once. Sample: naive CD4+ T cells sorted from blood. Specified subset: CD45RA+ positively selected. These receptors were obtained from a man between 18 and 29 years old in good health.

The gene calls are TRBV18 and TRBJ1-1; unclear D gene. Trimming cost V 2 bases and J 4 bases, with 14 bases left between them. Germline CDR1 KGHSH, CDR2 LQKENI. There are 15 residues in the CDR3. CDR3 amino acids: CASSPIYEHATEAFF. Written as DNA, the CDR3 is TGTGCCAGCTCACCAATTTACGAACACGCCACTGAAGCTTTCTTT.

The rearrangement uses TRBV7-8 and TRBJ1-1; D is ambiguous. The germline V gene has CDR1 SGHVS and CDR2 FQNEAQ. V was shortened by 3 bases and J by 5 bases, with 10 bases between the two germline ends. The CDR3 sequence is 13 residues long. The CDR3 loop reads CASSLGPLTEAFF. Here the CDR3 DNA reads TGTGCCAGCAGCTTGGGCCCCTTAACTGAAGCTTTCTTT.

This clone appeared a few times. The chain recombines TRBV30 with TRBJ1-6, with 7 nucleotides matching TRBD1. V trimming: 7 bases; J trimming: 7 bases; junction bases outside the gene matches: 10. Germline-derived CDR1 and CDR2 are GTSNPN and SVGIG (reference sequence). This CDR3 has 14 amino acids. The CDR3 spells CASLLAGGNSPLHF. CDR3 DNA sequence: TGTGCCTCCCTTTTGGCAGGGGGAAATTCACCCCTCCACTTT. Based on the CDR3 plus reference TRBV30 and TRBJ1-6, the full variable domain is SQTIHQWPATLVQPVGSPLSLECTVEGTSNPNLYWYRQAAGRGLQLLFYSVGIGQISSEVPQNLSASRPQDRQFILSSKKLLLSDSGFYLCASLLAGGNSPLHFGNGTRLTVT.

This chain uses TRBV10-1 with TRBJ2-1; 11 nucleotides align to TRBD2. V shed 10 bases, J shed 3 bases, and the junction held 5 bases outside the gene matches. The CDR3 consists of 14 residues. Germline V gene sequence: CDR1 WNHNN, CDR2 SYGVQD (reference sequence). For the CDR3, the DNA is TGCGCCATCGATAGCGGGGGGGACTACAATGAGCAGTTCTTC. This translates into CAIDSGGDYNEQFF.

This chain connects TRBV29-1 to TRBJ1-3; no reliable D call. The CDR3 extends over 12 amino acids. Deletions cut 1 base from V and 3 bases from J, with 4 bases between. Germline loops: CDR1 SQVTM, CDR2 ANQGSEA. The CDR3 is CSVEVNGNTIYF. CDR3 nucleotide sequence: TGCAGCGTTGAAGTAAATGGAAACACCATATATTTT.

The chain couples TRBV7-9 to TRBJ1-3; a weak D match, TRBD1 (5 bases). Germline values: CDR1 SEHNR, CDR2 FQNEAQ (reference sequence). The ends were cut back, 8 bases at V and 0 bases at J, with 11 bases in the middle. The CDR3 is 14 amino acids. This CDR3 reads CASASGVSGNTIYF. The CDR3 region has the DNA TGTGCCAGCGCCTCGGGGGTCTCTGGAAACACCATATATTTT.

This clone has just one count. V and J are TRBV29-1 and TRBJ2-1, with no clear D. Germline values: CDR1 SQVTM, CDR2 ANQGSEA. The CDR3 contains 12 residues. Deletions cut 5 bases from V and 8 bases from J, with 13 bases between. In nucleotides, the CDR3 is TGCAGCGTTTCTCGCGGCACAGATGAGCAGTTCTTC. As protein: CSVSRGTDEQFF.

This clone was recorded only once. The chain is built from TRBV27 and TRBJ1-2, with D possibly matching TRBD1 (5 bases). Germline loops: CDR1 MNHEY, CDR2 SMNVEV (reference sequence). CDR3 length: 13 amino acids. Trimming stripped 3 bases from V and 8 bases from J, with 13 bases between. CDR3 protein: CASSFQGPGGYTF. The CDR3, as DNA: TGTGCCAGCAGTTTTCAGGGACCAGGGGGCTACACCTTC.

The CDR3 sequence is CASRIPGQGIRSSPLHF. The CDR3 nucleotides are TGTGCCAGCAGGATTCCGGGACAGGGCATTAGAAGCTCACCCCTCCACTTT. This rearrangement joins TRBV28 to TRBJ1-6, with TRBD1 identical over 9 bases. There are 17 residues in the CDR3. The V gene's germline CDR1 is MDHEN and CDR2 SYDVKM. J lost 10 bases, V lost 6 bases, and 16 bases had no gene match. Supplemented by reference TRBV28 and TRBJ1-6, the full variable domain reads DVKVTQSSRYLVKRTGEKVFLECVQDMDHENMFWYRQDPGLGLRLIYFSYDVKMKEKGDIPEGYSVSREKKERFSLILESASTNQTSMYLCASRIPGQGIRSSPLHFGNGTRLTVT.

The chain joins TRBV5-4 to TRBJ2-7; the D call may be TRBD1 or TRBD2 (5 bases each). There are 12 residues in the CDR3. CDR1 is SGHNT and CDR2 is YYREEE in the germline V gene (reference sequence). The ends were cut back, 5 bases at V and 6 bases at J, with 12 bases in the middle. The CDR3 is CASSHVGTEQYF. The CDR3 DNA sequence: TGTGCCAGCAGTCACGTGGGGACCGAGCAGTACTTC.

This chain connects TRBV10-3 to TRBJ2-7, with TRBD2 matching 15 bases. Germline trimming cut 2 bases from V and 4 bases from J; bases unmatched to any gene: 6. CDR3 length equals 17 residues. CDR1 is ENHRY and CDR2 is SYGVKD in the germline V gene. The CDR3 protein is CAISEGGLAGGYYEQYF. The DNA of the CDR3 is TGTGCCATCAGTGAGGGGGGACTAGCGGGAGGTTATTACGAGCAGTACTTC.

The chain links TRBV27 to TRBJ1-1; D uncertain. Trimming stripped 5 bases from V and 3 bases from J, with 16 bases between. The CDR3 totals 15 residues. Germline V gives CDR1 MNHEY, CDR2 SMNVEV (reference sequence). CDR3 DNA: TGTGCCAGCAGTGGCCCCAGCCGTGGAGACACTGAAGCTTTCTTT. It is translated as CASSGPSRGDTEAFF.

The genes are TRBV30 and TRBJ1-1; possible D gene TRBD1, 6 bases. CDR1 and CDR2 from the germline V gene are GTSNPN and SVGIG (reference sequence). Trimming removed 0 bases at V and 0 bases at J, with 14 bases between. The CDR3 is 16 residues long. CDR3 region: CAWSVLRGRVNTEAFF. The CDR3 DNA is TGTGCCTGGAGTGTATTGCGGGGGCGGGTGAACACTGAAGCTTTCTTT.

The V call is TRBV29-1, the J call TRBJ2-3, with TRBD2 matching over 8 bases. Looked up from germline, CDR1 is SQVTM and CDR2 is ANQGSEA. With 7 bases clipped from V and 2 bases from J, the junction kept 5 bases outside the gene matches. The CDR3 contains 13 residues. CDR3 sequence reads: CSELAGNTDTQYF. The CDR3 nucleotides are TGCAGCGAATTAGCGGGGAACACAGATACGCAGTATTTT.

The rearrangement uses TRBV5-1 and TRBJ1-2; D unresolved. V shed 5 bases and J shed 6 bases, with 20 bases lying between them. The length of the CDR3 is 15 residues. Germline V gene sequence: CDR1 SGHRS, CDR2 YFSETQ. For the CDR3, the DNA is TGCGCCAGCAGTTTAATCTCGACTAGCTGGAATGGCTACACCTTC. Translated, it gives CASSLISTSWNGYTF.

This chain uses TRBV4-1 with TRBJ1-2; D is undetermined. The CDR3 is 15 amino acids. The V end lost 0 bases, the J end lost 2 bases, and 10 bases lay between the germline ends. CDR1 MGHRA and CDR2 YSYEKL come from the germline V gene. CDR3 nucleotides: TGCGCCAGCAGCCAAGATGCAGCAAACAACTATGGCTACACCTTC. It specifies CASSQDAANNYGYTF.

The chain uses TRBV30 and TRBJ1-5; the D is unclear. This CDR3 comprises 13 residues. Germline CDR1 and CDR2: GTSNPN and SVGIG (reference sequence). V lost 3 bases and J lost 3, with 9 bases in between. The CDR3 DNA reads TGTGCCTGGAGCCTGACCCACAATCAGCCCCAGCATTTT. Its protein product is CAWSLTHNQPQHF.

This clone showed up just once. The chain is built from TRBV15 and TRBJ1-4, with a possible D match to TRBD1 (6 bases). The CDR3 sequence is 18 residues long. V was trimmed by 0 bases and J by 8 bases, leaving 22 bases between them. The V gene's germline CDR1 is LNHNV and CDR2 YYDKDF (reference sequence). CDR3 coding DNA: TGTGCCACCAGCAGAGATTATACAACTCAGGGGCGGAGGGAAAAACTGTTTTTT. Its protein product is CATSRDYTTQGRREKLFF.

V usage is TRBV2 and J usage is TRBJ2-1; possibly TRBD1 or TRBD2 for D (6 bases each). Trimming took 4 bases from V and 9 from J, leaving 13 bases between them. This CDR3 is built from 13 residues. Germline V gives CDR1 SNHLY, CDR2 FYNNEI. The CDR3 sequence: CASSVVGGGEQFF. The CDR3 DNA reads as TGTGCCAGCAGTGTGGTGGGGGGCGGTGAGCAGTTCTTC.

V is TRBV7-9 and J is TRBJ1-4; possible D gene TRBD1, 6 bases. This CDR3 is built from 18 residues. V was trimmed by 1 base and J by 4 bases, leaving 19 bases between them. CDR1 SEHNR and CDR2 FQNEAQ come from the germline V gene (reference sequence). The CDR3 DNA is TGTGCCAGCAGCTTAGGGAACGCCCGAGGGGGTTATAATGAAAAACTGTTTTTT. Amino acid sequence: CASSLGNARGGYNEKLFF.

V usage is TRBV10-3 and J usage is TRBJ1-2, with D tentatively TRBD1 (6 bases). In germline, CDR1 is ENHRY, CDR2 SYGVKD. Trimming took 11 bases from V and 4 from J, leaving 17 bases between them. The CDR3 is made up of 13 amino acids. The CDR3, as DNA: TGTGCCGCTGGGGGGGGCGCGAGCTATGGCTACACCTTC. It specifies CAAGGGASYGYTF.

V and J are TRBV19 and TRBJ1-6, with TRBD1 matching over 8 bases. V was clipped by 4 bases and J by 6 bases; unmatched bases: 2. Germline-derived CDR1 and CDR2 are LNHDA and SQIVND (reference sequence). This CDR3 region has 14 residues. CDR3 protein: CASSRTGPNSPLHF. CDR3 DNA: TGTGCCAGTAGTAGGACAGGGCCTAATTCACCCCTCCACTTT.